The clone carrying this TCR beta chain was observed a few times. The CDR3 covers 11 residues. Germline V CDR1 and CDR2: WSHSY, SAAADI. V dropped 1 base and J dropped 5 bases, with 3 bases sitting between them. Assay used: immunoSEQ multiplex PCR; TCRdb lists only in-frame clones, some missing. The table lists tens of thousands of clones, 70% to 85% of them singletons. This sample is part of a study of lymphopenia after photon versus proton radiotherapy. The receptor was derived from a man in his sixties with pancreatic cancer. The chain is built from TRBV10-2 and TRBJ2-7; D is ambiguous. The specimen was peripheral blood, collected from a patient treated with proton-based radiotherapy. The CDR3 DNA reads TGCGCCAGCAGTGAGTGGGACGAGCAGTACTTC. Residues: CASSEWDEQYF.